These 5 T cell receptor beta chains originate from one sample sequenced in a study of OX40 agonist ivuxolimab in advanced cancers. Method: immunoSEQ multiplex PCR; TCRdb's copy keeps in-frame clones and lacks some. The sample yields approximately 69,000 clones, about 90% seen once. Material: CD4+ or CD8+ T cells sorted from blood, obtained in a trial of the OX40 agonist ivuxolimab. Receptor source: an adult with an advanced solid tumor such as melanoma, head and neck, liver or kidney cancer.

V and J are TRBV10-3 and TRBJ1-1; D is unclear. There are 12 residues in the CDR3. V gave up 6 bases and J gave up 4 bases, with 9 bases separating them. Germline assignment: CDR1 ENHRY and CDR2 SYGVKD. The CDR3 DNA follows: TGTGCCATCAGCGCCGCAGCCACTGAAGCTTTCTTT. It specifies CAISAAATEAFF.

The chain combines TRBV6-1 with TRBJ2-1; 12 nucleotides agree with TRBD2. The germline V gene encodes CDR1 MNHNS and CDR2 SASEGT. The CDR3 is made up of 15 amino acids. With 4 bases clipped from V and 8 bases from J, the junction kept 6 bases outside the gene matches. In DNA, the CDR3 is TGTGCCAGCAGTGTTGGACTAGCGGGACAGGATGAGCAGTTCTTC. This encodes CASSVGLAGQDEQFF.

Written as DNA, the CDR3 is TGTGCCAGCAGCTTACAGGGTAATCAGCCCCAGCATTTT. This encodes CASSLQGNQPQHF. The rearrangement uses TRBV7-3 and TRBJ1-5, with D possibly TRBD1 on 5 matching bases. The CDR3 is 13 residues long. Germline values: CDR1 SGHTA, CDR2 FQGTGA. Trimming cost V 2 bases and J 4 bases, with 6 bases left between them.

The sample holds one count of this clone. Other nucleotide sequences in the sample specify the same CDR3. The rearrangement uses TRBV6-5 and TRBJ2-1; no definite D call. The CDR3 extends over 11 amino acids. Trimming left V 7 bases short and J 4 bases short, with 5 bases between. The germline CDR1 and CDR2 sequences are MNHEY and SVGAGI. The CDR3 loop reads CASTAYNEQFF. The DNA for the CDR3 is TGTGCCAGCACCGCATACAATGAGCAGTTCTTC.

The chain has TRBV9 and TRBJ2-3; the match to TRBD2 covers 7 bases. Germline V gene sequence: CDR1 SGDLS, CDR2 YYNGEE. The CDR3 totals 16 residues. Trimming cost V 5 bases and J 1 base; bases outside gene matches: 10. CDR3 sequence reads: CASSEAAGHGTDTQYF. The CDR3 DNA sequence: TGTGCCAGCAGTGAAGCAGCGGGGCATGGCACAGATACGCAGTATTTT.